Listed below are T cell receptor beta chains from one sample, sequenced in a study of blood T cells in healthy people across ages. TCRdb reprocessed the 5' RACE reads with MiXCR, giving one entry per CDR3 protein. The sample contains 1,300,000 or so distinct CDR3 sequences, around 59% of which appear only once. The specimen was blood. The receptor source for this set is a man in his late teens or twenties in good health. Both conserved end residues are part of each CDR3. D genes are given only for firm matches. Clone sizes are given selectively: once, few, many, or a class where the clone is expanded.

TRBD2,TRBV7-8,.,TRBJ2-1,CASSPRTSGRSSYNERYF,TGTGCCAGCAGCCCAAGGACTAGCGGGAGGTCTTCCTACAATGAGCGGTACTTC
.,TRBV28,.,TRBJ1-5,CASSLGPYSNQPQHF,TGTGCCAGCAGTTTAGGGCCATATAGCAATCAGCCCCAGCATTTT
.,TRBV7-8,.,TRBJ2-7,CASSLEVGPSYEQYF,TGTGCCAGCAGCTTAGAGGTCGGACCCTCCTACGAGCAGTACTTC
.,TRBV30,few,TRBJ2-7,CAWSVQEYYEQYF,TGTGCCTGGAGTGTACAGGAGTACTACGAGCAGTACTTC
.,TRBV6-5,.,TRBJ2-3,CASSPLARSTDTQYF,TGTGCCAGCTCTCCCTTAGCGAGATCTACCGATACGCAGTATTTT
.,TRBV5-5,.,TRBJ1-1,CASSGPGRGTEAFF,TGTGCCAGCAGCGGACCAGGGAGGGGCACTGAAGCTTTCTTT
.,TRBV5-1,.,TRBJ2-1,CASRREIEGNEQFF,TGCGCCAGCAGGAGAGAAATCGAGGGGAATGAGCAGTTCTTC
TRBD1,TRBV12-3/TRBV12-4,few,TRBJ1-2,CASSFGTGAGYTF,TGTGCCAGCAGTTTCGGGACAGGGGCCGGCTACACCTTC
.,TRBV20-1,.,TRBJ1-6,CSARDRTGRSPLHF,TGCAGTGCTAGAGATCGTACAGGGAGATCACCCCTCCACTTT
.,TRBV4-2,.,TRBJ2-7,CASSQIHGGYEQYF,TGTGCCAGCAGCCAAATCCACGGCGGGTACGAGCAGTACTTC
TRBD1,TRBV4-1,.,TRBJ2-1,CASSQDGGQGWYEQFF,TGCGCCAGCAGCCAAGATGGGGGACAGGGGTGGTATGAGCAGTTCTTC
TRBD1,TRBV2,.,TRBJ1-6,CASSPDRGSNSPLHF,TGTGCCAGCAGTCCCGACAGGGGAAGTAATTCACCCCTCCACTTT
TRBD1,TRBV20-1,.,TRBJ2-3,CSARDWDSRSTDTQYF,TGCAGTGCTAGAGATTGGGACAGCCGGAGCACAGATACGCAGTATTTT
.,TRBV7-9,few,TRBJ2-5,CASSPEPEMYGTQYF,TGTGCCAGCAGCCCAGAGCCGGAGATGTACGGGACCCAGTACTTC
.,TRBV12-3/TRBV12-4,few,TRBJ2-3,CASSLGQTTDTQYF,TGTGCCAGCAGTTTGGGGCAGACCACAGATACGCAGTATTTT
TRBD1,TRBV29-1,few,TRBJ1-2,CSVGGQGVYGYTF,TGCAGCGTTGGAGGCCAGGGGGTCTATGGCTACACCTTC
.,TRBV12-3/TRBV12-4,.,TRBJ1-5,CASSSTPYSNQPQHF,TGTGCCAGCAGTTCTACACCGTATAGCAATCAGCCCCAGCATTTT
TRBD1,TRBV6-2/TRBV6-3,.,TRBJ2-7,CASTVTGAYEQYF,TGTGCCAGCACCGTCACAGGGGCCTACGAGCAGTACTTC
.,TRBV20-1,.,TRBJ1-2,CSAPTGGKTNYGYTF,TGCAGTGCCCCAACCGGAGGAAAGACTAACTATGGCTACACCTTC
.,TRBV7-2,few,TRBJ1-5,CASSYQWGDQPQHF,TGTGCCAGCAGCTATCAATGGGGAGACCAGCCCCAGCATTTT
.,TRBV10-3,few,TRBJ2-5,CAISEAGVQETQYF,TGTGCCATCAGTGAGGCAGGGGTCCAAGAGACCCAGTACTTC
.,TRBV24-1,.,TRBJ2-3,CATSDPQDPAPDTQYF,TGTGCCACCAGTGATCCTCAGGACCCCGCACCAGATACGCAGTATTTT
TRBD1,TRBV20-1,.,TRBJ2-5,CSALPGQGRETQYF,TGCAGTGCTCTTCCGGGACAGGGAAGAGAGACCCAGTACTTC
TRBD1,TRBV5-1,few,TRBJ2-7,CASSDRTGEIDEQYF,TGCGCCAGCAGCGACAGGACAGGGGAGATCGACGAGCAGTACTTC
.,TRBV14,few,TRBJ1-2,CASSQVGSYTF,TGTGCCAGCAGCCAGGTCGGAAGCTACACCTTC
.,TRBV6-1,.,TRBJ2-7,CASTHRTLTYEQYF,TGTGCCAGCACCCACCGGACACTGACCTACGAGCAGTACTTC
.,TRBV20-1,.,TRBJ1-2,CSARPQGDYGYTF,TGCAGTGCTAGACCACAGGGCGACTATGGCTACACCTTC
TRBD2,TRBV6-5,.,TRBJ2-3,CASSYSVGRLAGAIDTQYF,TGTGCCAGCAGTTACTCGGTAGGAAGACTAGCGGGAGCCATAGATACGCAGTATTTT
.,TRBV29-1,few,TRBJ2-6,CSVAASGANVLTF,TGCAGCGTAGCAGCCTCTGGGGCCAACGTCCTGACTTTC
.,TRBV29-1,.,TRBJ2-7,CSVADIDSYEQYF,TGCAGCGTTGCAGACATCGACTCCTACGAGCAGTACTTC
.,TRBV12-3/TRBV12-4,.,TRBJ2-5,CASSFLPRPDQGTQETQYF,TGTGCCAGCAGTTTCCTTCCCAGACCCGACCAGGGAACCCAAGAGACCCAGTACTTC
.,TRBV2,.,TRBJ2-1,CASSEWREQFF,TGTGCCAGCAGTGAGTGGCGGGAGCAGTTCTTC
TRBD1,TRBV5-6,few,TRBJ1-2,CASSLYPDRDGYTF,TGTGCCAGCAGCTTGTACCCGGACAGGGACGGCTACACCTTC
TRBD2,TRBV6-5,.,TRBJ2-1,CASSKLAVSSYEQFF,TGTGCCAGCAGTAAACTAGCGGTGAGCTCCTACGAGCAGTTCTTC
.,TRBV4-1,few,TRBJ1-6,CASSQDSTGSSYNSPLHF,TGCGCCAGCAGCCAAGATTCCACAGGCAGCTCCTATAATTCACCCCTCCACTTT
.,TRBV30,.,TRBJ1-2,CAWRRGRQRTHGYTF,TGTGCCTGGAGGCGGGGCCGACAAAGAACCCATGGCTACACCTTC
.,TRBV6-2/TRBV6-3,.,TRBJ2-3,CASSAYRAPSTDTQYF,TGTGCCAGCAGTGCCTACAGGGCTCCTAGCACAGATACGCAGTATTTT
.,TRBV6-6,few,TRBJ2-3,CASSYPGGSTNTQYF,TGTGCCAGCAGTTACCCCGGCGGGTCCACCAATACGCAGTATTTT
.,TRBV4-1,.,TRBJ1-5,CASSRAGVGQPQHF,TGCGCCAGCAGCCGAGCAGGGGTTGGGCAGCCCCAGCATTTT
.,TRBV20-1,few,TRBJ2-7,CSARGARRDEQYF,TGCAGTGCTCGGGGGGCGAGGCGCGACGAGCAGTACTTC
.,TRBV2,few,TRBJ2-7,CASQEQYF,TGTGCCAGTCAAGAGCAGTACTTC
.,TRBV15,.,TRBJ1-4,CATSRDIFQGATNEKLFF,TGTGCCACCAGCAGAGATATCTTCCAGGGAGCAACTAATGAAAAACTGTTTTTT
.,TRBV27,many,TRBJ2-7,CASSLPSYEQYF,TGTGCCAGCAGTTTACCGAGTTACGAGCAGTACTTC
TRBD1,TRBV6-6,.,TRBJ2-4,CASSYLRSEKQGQYF,TGTGCCAGCAGTTACCTACGATCTGAGAAACAGGGGCAGTACTTC
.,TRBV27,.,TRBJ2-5,CASSFLGHQETQYF,TGTGCCAGCAGTTTCCTCGGGCATCAAGAGACCCAGTACTTC
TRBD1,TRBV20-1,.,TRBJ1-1,CSARGTGDLLNTEAFF,TGCAGTGCAAGAGGGACAGGGGATTTGCTGAACACTGAAGCTTTCTTT
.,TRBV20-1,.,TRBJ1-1,CSARESNTNEAFF,TGCAGTGCTAGGGAATCAAATACCAATGAAGCTTTCTTT